This TCR beta chain is from a study of T-cell memory formation after mild COVID-19 (dated by TCRdb to about 2021). The study in broad terms: Most TCR sequence clusters were specific to one of the two donors. T-cell clones expanding and contracting after mild COVID-19 in a couple of donors were tracked by longitudinal TCRalpha and TCRbeta repertoire sequencing. The cohort comprised two young, previously healthy adult volunteers, one female and one male. Study-wide findings and limitations: Contracting CD4+ clones turned up mainly in the CM and EM memory subsets, whereas EMRA was where CD8+ clones were enriched. Some responding clones were detected in pre-infection memory, suggesting pre-existing cross-reactive memory T cells joined the SARS-CoV-2 response. SARS-CoV-2 specificity was not confirmed for the second-wave clones peaking on day 37. The study included only a couple of mild cases, and larger cohorts that include severe cases with pre-infection samples were judged to be necessary. Clones that contracted from day 15 to 85 showed balanced CD4/CD8 phenotypes, whereas a second wave of clones that expanded from day 15 to 37 leaned towards CD4+.

Ficoll-Paque density gradient centrifugation was used to isolate PBMCs. Based on the germline V gene, the CDR1 and CDR2 sequences are LGHNT and FRNRAP. The trim is 7 bases for V and 0 bases for J, with a gap of 8 bases between the germline ends. The CDR3 contains 13 residues, cysteine and phenylalanine counted. Only CDR3 DNA is held: 39 bases, read in frame from base 1. This clonotype occurred a few times. No cognate antigen has been identified for it. No quality values exist for individual bases; no much larger clone is one base distant. Sequencing used an Illumina NovaSeq 6000. cDNA libraries for TCRalpha and TCRbeta were prepared by 5'RACE using constant-segment primers, with sample barcodes and unique molecular identifiers added. RNA was extracted from every sample with Trizol reagent. Library amplification was performed in two PCR steps, and a second sample barcode and Illumina TruSeq adapters were introduced in the second step. Sequencing of the libraries was done on an Illumina NovaSeq, producing 2 x 150 bp paired-end reads. The original methods were these. With migec v1.2.7, reads were demultiplexed and then collapsed into UMI-guided consensus sequences. Using mixcr v2.1.11, UMI consensuses were aligned to TRA and TRB V and J templates and then assembled into clonotypes. A clonotype was counted as expanded or contracted only when both edgeR and NoisET called the clonotype significant, with the noise models trained on biological replicates. edgeR calls used a false discovery rate-adjusted p below 0.01 and a log2 fold-change threshold of 1. As an exploratory analysis of dynamics, max-normalized trajectories of the 1000 most abundant clonotypes were examined by PCA with hierarchical clustering. Separately sequenced CD4+ and CD8+ repertoires were used to assign a CD4 or CD8 phenotype to each responding clone. The public reads were reprocessed in TCRdb via fastp at Q25 and MiXCR, keeping in-frame beta chains. Each CDR3 protein appears once, grouped with its most common genes and DNA. None of the V and J calls come from the authors' own analysis; TCRdb made them. This sample gives some 130,000 distinct CDR3 sequences in total; 5% to 6.5% of them show up just once. The ten largest account for approximately 2.1% of the sample.

Sequencing input: PBMCs or a T cell subset sorted from them (not recorded which). The receptor comes from an adult woman who had mild COVID-19 (a few samples of this study predate the infection). The sample titles of this study are shuffled in the database, so cell type and time point are left out; the donor was told from shared clones. The rearranged chain carries TRBV12-5 and TRBJ2-3; TRBD2 is a possible D gene, resting on 5 matching bases. In nucleotides, the sequence is TGTGCTAGTGTTCGAGGGAGCACAGATACGCAGTATTTT. Its protein reads: CASVRGSTDTQYF.